Following are 32 T cell receptor beta chains from one sample sequenced in a study of cytomegalovirus exposure and HLA in healthy donors. The PCR employed 60 Vbeta primers together with 13 Jbeta primers. Clones were sequenced by immunoSEQ multiplex PCR, and TCRdb holds only the in-frame ones, with some missing. The sample records approximately 170,000 clones, 65% to 90% being singletons. Sequencing was carried out using PBMCs. The receptor set was obtained from a human donor in good health.

The V gene is TRBV5-1, the J gene TRBJ2-3; the match to TRBD1 covers 7 bases. With V trimmed by 0 bases and J by 1 base, 2 bases remained unmatched. The CDR3 contains 15 residues. CDR1 SGHRS and CDR2 YFSETQ come from the germline V gene. The CDR3 nucleotides are TGCGCCAGCAGCTTGGTAACAGGGGGCACAGATACGCAGTATTTT. Translated: CASSLVTGGTDTQYF. Full variable domain (missing parts from reference TRBV5-1 and TRBJ2-3): KAGVTQTPRYLIKTRGQQVTLSCSPISGHRSVSWYQQTPGQGLQFLFEYFSETQRNKGNFPGRFSGRQFSNSRSEMNVSTLELGDSALYLCASSLVTGGTDTQYFGPGTRLTVL.

This chain connects TRBV9 to TRBJ1-2; the match to TRBD1 covers 8 bases. Trimming took 3 bases from V and 7 from J; bases not matched to a gene: 14. This CDR3 spans 16 amino acids. Germline loops: CDR1 SGDLS, CDR2 YYNGEE. The CDR3 DNA sequence: TGTGCCAGCAGCGCCCCTGCACAGGGGGTGGAGTTTGGCTACACCTTC. Protein: CASSAPAQGVEFGYTF. Full variable domain (rest looked up from reference TRBV9 and TRBJ1-2): DSGVTQTPKHLITATGQRVTLRCSPRSGDLSVYWYQQSLDQGLQFLIQYYNGEERAKGNILERFSAQQFPDLHSELNLSSLELGDSALYFCASSAPAQGVEFGYTFGSGTRLTVV.

The rearrangement joins TRBV6-6 to TRBJ2-5; D is unresolved. The tail of the sequence fits TRBJ2-7 better, so the J call may be wrong. The CDR3 length is 12 residues. Germline-derived CDR1 and CDR2 are MNHNY and SVGAGI (reference sequence). As DNA, the CDR3 is TGTGCCAGCAGTTACTCGAAATACGAGCAGTACTTC. Protein sequence: CASSYSKYEQYF.

The J gene is TRBJ1-5, the V gene TRBV27; a possible D gene is TRBD1 (5 bases). CDR3 length equals 15 residues. CDR1 and CDR2 from the germline V gene are MNHEY and SMNVEV (reference sequence). V gave up 6 bases and J gave up 0 bases, with 12 bases separating them. This chain's CDR3 is CASSPRDRSNQPQHF. Here the CDR3 DNA reads TGTGCCAGCAGCCCCAGGGATCGTAGCAATCAGCCCCAGCATTTT.

The chain couples TRBV5-4 to TRBJ2-1; D may be TRBD1 (6 bases). This CDR3 spans 14 amino acids. The germline V gene has CDR1 SGHNT and CDR2 YYREEE (reference sequence). V was pared by 7 bases and J by 6 bases, with 17 bases between. CDR3 nucleotide sequence: TGTGCCAGCGGTCAGGGACACGCAGGCAATGAGCAGTTCTTC. Amino acid sequence: CASGQGHAGNEQFF. The full variable domain, with the rest looked up from reference TRBV5-4 and TRBJ2-1, is ETGVTQSPTHLIKTRGQQVTLRCSSQSGHNTVSWYQQALGQGPQFIFQYYREEENGRGNFPPRFSGLQFPNYSSELNVNALELDDSALYLCASGQGHAGNEQFFGPGTRLTVL.

The chain employs TRBV5-4 and TRBJ2-1; TRBD2 aligns across 13 bases. Germline V gene sequence: CDR1 SGHNT, CDR2 YYREEE (reference sequence). The CDR3 has 16 residues. J was trimmed by 6 bases and V by 5 bases; bases with no gene match: 8. The CDR3 sequence is CASRATSGGAGNEQFF. DNA of the CDR3: TGTGCCAGCAGAGCTACTAGCGGGGGGGCAGGCAATGAGCAGTTCTTC.

The chain has TRBV11-2 and TRBJ2-7, with 7 bases that match TRBD1. This CDR3 has 14 amino acids. Per germline, CDR1 SGHAT and CDR2 FQNNGV. The V gene end was trimmed by 1 base and the J gene end by 4 bases; junction bases not matched to a gene: 4. CDR3 sequence reads: CASSLVDRVYEQYF. The CDR3 region has the DNA TGTGCCAGCAGCTTAGTAGACAGGGTTTACGAGCAGTACTTC.

The rearrangement joins TRBV5-4 to TRBJ1-2, with D uncertain. V was shortened by 0 bases and J by 3 bases, with 6 bases between the two germline ends. This CDR3 contains 13 residues. In germline, CDR1 is SGHNT, CDR2 YYREEE (reference sequence). CDR3 residues: CASSLGGYYGYTF. CDR3 in DNA: TGTGCCAGCAGCTTGGGCGGGTACTATGGCTACACCTTC.

The rearrangement joins TRBV6-1 to TRBJ1-1, with D hard to call. Trimming left V 9 bases short and J 6 bases short, with 14 bases between. Germline V gene sequence: CDR1 MNHNS, CDR2 SASEGT. The CDR3 covers 12 residues. The CDR3 DNA is TGTGCCAGTGGCGGGTTGGGCCCTGAAGCTTTCTTT. Translated, it gives CASGGLGPEAFF.

The rearrangement joins TRBV15 to TRBJ2-7; 9 nucleotides agree with TRBD1. The CDR3 has 15 residues. Germline CDR1 is LNHNV and CDR2 is YYDKDF (reference sequence). V shed 7 bases, J shed 0 bases, and the junction held 7 bases outside the gene matches. The CDR3 loop is CATNPGQGGSYEQYF. The CDR3 bases are TGTGCCACCAACCCGGGACAGGGAGGCTCCTACGAGCAGTACTTC.

This clone was seen a handful of times. The chain couples TRBV11-1 to TRBJ1-5; weak D call: TRBD1 (5 bases). Trimming shortened V by 1 base and J by 7 bases, and 17 bases separated the two germline ends. Germline CDR1 and CDR2: SGHAT and FQDESV (reference sequence). The CDR3 runs 16 residues. The DNA for the CDR3 is TGTGCCAGCAGCTTAGTTCTTTGGGAGGGGAGCCAGCCCCAGCATTTT. Protein: CASSLVLWEGSQPQHF.

The genes are TRBV2 and TRBJ2-5; no clear D. V was shortened by 1 base and J by 3 bases, with 12 bases between the two germline ends. The CDR3 contains 15 residues. CDR1 is SNHLY and CDR2 is FYNNEI in the germline V gene. The chain's CDR3 is CASSEGAGSEETQYF. In DNA, the CDR3 is TGTGCCAGCAGTGAAGGGGCAGGTAGTGAAGAGACCCAGTACTTC.

The chain links TRBV5-1 to TRBJ1-1, with 7 nucleotides matching TRBD1. V shed 5 bases and J 1 base; nucleotides not matched to a gene: 8. The CDR3 loop spans 15 amino acids. CDR1 is SGHRS and CDR2 is YFSETQ in the germline V gene. The CDR3 is CASSHRGEGNTEAFF. The CDR3 DNA follows: TGCGCCAGCAGTCACAGGGGAGAGGGGAACACTGAAGCTTTCTTT.

This clone has ten or more counts. The rearrangement uses TRBV18 and TRBJ1-2; TRBD1 matches 7 bases. This CDR3 spans 16 amino acids. V trimming: 6 bases; J trimming: 2 bases; junction bases outside the gene matches: 12. Germline V CDR1 and CDR2: KGHSH, LQKENI. The CDR3 DNA follows: TGTGCCAGCTCTCCCACTATCTCGACAGGGAACTATGGCTACACCTTC. Translation: CASSPTISTGNYGYTF.

The rearrangement joins TRBV11-3 to TRBJ1-1; D is unclear. There are 14 residues in the CDR3. V lost 5 bases to trimming and J lost 3 bases, with 13 bases between them. The germline gives CDR1 SGHNT, CDR2 YENEEA. In DNA form, the CDR3 reads TGTGCCAGCAGCGATGGCACCGATTACACTGAAGCTTTCTTT. This codes for CASSDGTDYTEAFF.

The rearrangement links TRBV25-1 to TRBJ1-5; tentative D call: TRBD1 (6 bases). The germline gives CDR1 MGHDK, CDR2 SYGVNS. The CDR3 loop spans 15 amino acids. V was shortened by 5 bases and J by 0 bases, with 11 bases between the two germline ends. CDR3 in amino acids: CASSPDSFSNQPQHF. As DNA, the CDR3 is TGTGCCAGCAGTCCGGACAGTTTTAGCAATCAGCCCCAGCATTTT. The whole variable domain, filled in from reference TRBV25-1 and TRBJ1-5, reads EADIYQTPRYLVIGTGKKITLECSQTMGHDKMYWYQQDPGMELHLIHYSYGVNSTEKGDLSSESTVSRIRTEHFPLTLESARPSHTSQYLCASSPDSFSNQPQHFGDGTRLSIL.

V usage is TRBV29-1 and J usage is TRBJ1-2, with 10 bases identical to TRBD1. J was trimmed by 7 bases and V by 6 bases; bases with no gene match: 2. The CDR3 length is 11 residues. Per germline, CDR1 SQVTM and CDR2 ANQGSEA. The CDR3 DNA sequence: TGCAGCGTAGGGGACAGGGGTGGCTACACCTTC. This encodes CSVGDRGGYTF.

This chain connects TRBV13 to TRBJ2-7, with 9 bases fitting TRBD1. V gave up 4 bases and J gave up 5 bases; unmatched junction bases: 9. Germline V gene data show CDR1 as PRHDT and CDR2 as FYEKMQ (reference sequence). CDR3 length equals 15 residues. The CDR3 sequence: CASSSPGQGAHEQYF. The CDR3, as DNA: TGTGCCAGCAGCTCCCCGGGACAGGGTGCCCACGAGCAGTACTTC.

The J gene is TRBJ2-1, the V gene TRBV10-1; possible D gene TRBD1, 6 bases. V was trimmed by 2 bases and J by 0 bases, leaving 17 bases between them. From germline, CDR1 is WNHNN and CDR2 SYGVQD (reference sequence). CDR3 size: 18 residues. CDR3 DNA sequence: TGCGCCAGCAGTGAGACCCTAGGGCGAGGGGGCTCCTACAATGAGCAGTTCTTC. Protein: CASSETLGRGGSYNEQFF.

V is TRBV4-3 and J is TRBJ2-2, with TRBD2 matching over 7 bases. The trim removed 4 bases at V and 7 bases at J, leaving 15 bases unmatched. In germline, CDR1 is LGHNA, CDR2 YSLEER. The CDR3 is made up of 17 amino acids. CDR3: CASSRFHGGGSSGELFF. The CDR3, as DNA: TGCGCCAGCAGCCGATTCCATGGGGGAGGGTCGAGCGGGGAGCTGTTTTTT.

The CDR3 region has the DNA TGCGCCAGCAGCCAAGCGGGACTCCAAGGCACAGATACGCAGTATTTT. Translated: CASSQAGLQGTDTQYF. The chain couples TRBV4-3 to TRBJ2-3; D is possibly TRBD2 (6 bases). The CDR3 covers 16 residues. Trimming left V 1 base short and J 1 base short, with 12 bases between. The germline V gene encodes CDR1 LGHNA and CDR2 YSLEER.

The chain combines TRBV4-3 with TRBJ1-1; unclear D gene. Germline CDR1 reads LGHNA; CDR2 reads YSLEER. The CDR3 loop spans 13 amino acids. V was cut by 4 bases and J by 1 base, with 7 bases left in between. The CDR3 reads CASSLQENTEAFF. CDR3 in DNA: TGCGCCAGCAGCCTCCAGGAGAACACTGAAGCTTTCTTT.

The rearrangement joins TRBV27 to TRBJ2-3; D not resolved. The germline CDR1 and CDR2 sequences are MNHEY and SMNVEV (reference sequence). Trimming cost V 6 bases and J 6 bases, with 10 bases left between them. CDR3 length: 12 residues. CDR3 protein: CASSPRSDTQYF. The DNA for the CDR3 is TGTGCCAGCAGCCCCCGGTCGGATACGCAGTATTTT.

This clone came up once. V and J are TRBV5-1 and TRBJ1-4; D is uncertain. Germline CDR1 is SGHRS and CDR2 is YFSETQ. This CDR3 region has 15 residues. Trimming pared 0 bases from V and 7 bases from J, leaving 13 bases between. In DNA, the CDR3 is TGCGCCAGCAGCTTGGAGGGAGATTGGGGTGAAAAACTGTTTTTT. This encodes CASSLEGDWGEKLFF.

This clone showed up just a few times. The chain couples TRBV11-3 to TRBJ2-3; weak D call: TRBD2 (6 bases). Per the germline V gene, CDR1 is SGHNT and CDR2 is YENEEA. This CDR3 has 14 residues. V was shortened by 5 bases and J by 6 bases, with 15 bases between the two germline ends. The CDR3 protein is CASSPGDLGDTQYF. Here the CDR3 DNA reads TGTGCCAGCAGCCCGGGGGATCTTGGTGATACGCAGTATTTT.

The chain joins TRBV7-9 to TRBJ2-5, with D maybe TRBD2 (6 bases). Between the trimmed V and J ends, which lost 1 base and 7 bases, there was a span of 19 bases. The germline gives CDR1 SEHNR, CDR2 FQNEAQ (reference sequence). The CDR3 has 16 residues. CDR3 coding DNA: TGTGCCAGCAGCTTAGTTTTGGCGGGGCGTTCAGGGACCCAGTACTTC. This codes for CASSLVLAGRSGTQYF.

The rearrangement links TRBV5-1 to TRBJ2-1; D is uncertain. Germline V gene data show CDR1 as SGHRS and CDR2 as YFSETQ. V gave up 0 bases and J gave up 4 bases, with 5 bases separating them. The CDR3 runs 13 residues. The CDR3 loop reads CASSLVSYNEQFF. DNA of the CDR3: TGCGCCAGCAGCTTGGTGTCGTACAATGAGCAGTTCTTC. Full variable domain (rest looked up from reference TRBV5-1 and TRBJ2-1): KAGVTQTPRYLIKTRGQQVTLSCSPISGHRSVSWYQQTPGQGLQFLFEYFSETQRNKGNFPGRFSGRQFSNSRSEMNVSTLELGDSALYLCASSLVSYNEQFFGPGTRLTVL.

This chain uses TRBV5-5 with TRBJ1-4; perhaps TRBD1 as D (5 bases). The CDR3 contains 15 residues. V shed 2 bases and J shed 3 bases, with 11 bases lying between them. Germline V gene data show CDR1 as SGHKS and CDR2 as YYEKEE (reference sequence). The CDR3 bases are TGTGCCAGCAGCTTATCGGGGGGGTCTAATGAAAAACTGTTTTTT. This encodes CASSLSGGSNEKLFF. Based on the CDR3 plus reference TRBV5-5 and TRBJ1-4, the full variable domain is DAGVTQSPTHLIKTRGQQVTLRCSPISGHKSVSWYQQVLGQGPQFIFQYYEKEERGRGNFPDRFSARQFPNYSSELNVNALLLGDSALYLCASSLSGGSNEKLFFGSGTQLSVL.

Turning to this clone: One junction end does not reproduce the germline sequence, and a read error may be involved. The CDR3 nucleotides read TGTTCCAGCAGCTTAGGGCGACTAGACGGGGAGCTGTTTTTT. Encoded protein: CSSSLGRLDGELFF. J is TRBJ2-2 and V is TRBV7-9; tentatively, D is TRBD2 (6 bases). This CDR3 region has 14 residues. The germline V gene encodes CDR1 SEHNR and CDR2 FQNEAQ (reference sequence).

A remark on this clone: One end of the junction is discordant with germline, which a read error may explain. V usage is TRBV5-1 and J usage is TRBJ1-1; 7 bases are a match to TRBD1. CDR1 is SGHRS and CDR2 is YFSETQ in the germline V gene. CDR3 length: 15 amino acids. The CDR3 loop reads CASSLRTGQNAEAFF. In nucleotides, the CDR3 is TGCGCCAGCAGCTTGAGGACAGGCCAGAACGCTGAAGCTTTCTTT.

The CDR3 protein is CASSLSWTGRGTEAFF. In nucleotides, the CDR3 is TGTGCCAGCAGTTTATCATGGACAGGGAGGGGGACTGAAGCTTTCTTT. This chain uses TRBV27 with TRBJ1-1; TRBD1 agrees at 8 bases. V dropped 0 bases and J dropped 5; count of bases not matched to a gene: 8. There are 16 residues in the CDR3. The V gene's germline CDR1 is MNHEY and CDR2 SMNVEV (reference sequence).

This clone was found once. The V call is TRBV25-1, the J call TRBJ2-7, with 8 bases identical to TRBD2. The CDR3 is 15 amino acids. Trimming at V came to 5 bases and at J to 6 bases, leaving 12 bases not matched to a gene. Germline V gives CDR1 MGHDK, CDR2 SYGVNS. The CDR3 is CASSLPGTGGAEQYF. CDR3 DNA: TGTGCCAGCAGTCTGCCCGGGACCGGGGGGGCCGAGCAGTACTTC.